A single sample gave rise to the 10 T cell receptor beta chains below, sequenced in a study of shared clonotypes between healthy human individuals. Here immunoSEQ multiplex PCR was the method, and the copy in TCRdb shows in-frame clones only, minus some. The data hold around 500,000 clones, with about 78% observed a single time. What was sequenced was PBMCs. The receptors were sampled from a woman between 40 and 50 years old in good health. Some clones in this sample may be carry-over from other donors' samples.

This clone came up a few times. The chain couples TRBV5-1 to TRBJ2-5; 12 bases are a match to TRBD2. The CDR3 covers 18 residues. The V and J ends lost 2 bases and 5 bases, in that order; junction bases with no gene match: 13. Germline CDR1 and CDR2: SGHRS and YFSETQ. Written as DNA, the CDR3 is TGCGCCAGCAGCTTATCGACTAGCGGGAGCGGGGGCGGGGAGACCCAGTACTTC. This gives the protein CASSLSTSGSGGGETQYF.

V gene TRBV7-9 combines with J gene TRBJ2-7; 13 bases are a match to TRBD2. The J segment lost 7 bases and the V segment lost 4 bases, leaving 7 bases of the junction unmatched. This CDR3 has 15 residues. Germline CDR1 SEHNR, CDR2 FQNEAQ (reference sequence). The CDR3 DNA is TGTGCCAGCAGCTACCGGACTAGCGGGAGAAGTGAGCAGTACTTC. This translates into CASSYRTSGRSEQYF.

This sequence joins TRBV9 and TRBJ2-3, with 7 positions matching TRBD2. This CDR3 has 15 residues. Germline lookup yields CDR1 SGDLS and CDR2 YYNGEE. The J segment lost 3 bases and the V segment lost 1 base, leaving 5 bases of the junction unmatched. For the CDR3, the DNA is TGTGCCAGCAGCGTAAGCGGGGCCGAGACAGATACGCAGTATTTT. It codes for CASSVSGAETDTQYF.

This clone has a handful of counts. V and J are TRBV2 and TRBJ1-6, with D unclear. Germline assignment: CDR1 SNHLY and CDR2 FYNNEI. V lost 6 bases, J lost 8 bases, and 5 bases lay in between. This CDR3 contains 11 residues. The CDR3 DNA sequence: TGTGCCAGCAGAGGAGATTCACCCCTCCACTTT. It encodes CASRGDSPLHF.

Ten or more counts support this clone. The chain is built from TRBV10-1 and TRBJ2-3; D gene ambiguous. CDR3 length: 15 residues. Trimming took off 0 bases at V and 2 bases at J, with 9 bases between the two ends. The V gene's germline CDR1 is WNHNN and CDR2 SYGVQD (reference sequence). This chain's CDR3 is CASSESLWATDTQYF. CDR3 nucleotide sequence: TGCGCCAGCAGTGAGTCCCTTTGGGCCACAGATACGCAGTATTTT.

The rearrangement links TRBV30 to TRBJ1-4, with TRBD1 as a possible D gene (5 bases). V lost 1 base, J lost 7 bases, and 13 bases lay in between. The CDR3 has 14 residues. Germline CDR1 GTSNPN, CDR2 SVGIG (reference sequence). The CDR3 sequence is CAWSDGGNSEKLFF. As DNA, the CDR3 is TGTGCCTGGAGTGATGGGGGGAACAGTGAAAAACTGTTTTTT. Using reference TRBV30 and TRBJ1-4 for the parts outside the CDR3, the full variable domain is SQTIHQWPATLVQPVGSPLSLECTVEGTSNPNLYWYRQAAGRGLQLLFYSVGIGQISSEVPQNLSASRPQDRQFILSSKKLLLSDSGFYLCAWSDGGNSEKLFFGSGTQLSVL.

This clone showed up many times. The CDR3 spells CASSSLGVTDTQYF. The CDR3 coding sequence is TGCGCCAGCAGCTCCTTAGGGGTCACAGATACGCAGTATTTT. This chain connects TRBV5-1 to TRBJ2-3, with a tentative D call TRBD1 (5 bases). This CDR3 comprises 14 residues. The ends were cut back, 3 bases at V and 2 bases at J, with 10 bases in the middle. The germline V gene has CDR1 SGHRS and CDR2 YFSETQ. The full variable domain, with the rest looked up from reference TRBV5-1 and TRBJ2-3, is KAGVTQTPRYLIKTRGQQVTLSCSPISGHRSVSWYQQTPGQGLQFLFEYFSETQRNKGNFPGRFSGRQFSNSRSEMNVSTLELGDSALYLCASSSLGVTDTQYFGPGTRLTVL.

The chain joins TRBV7-2 to TRBJ2-7, with TRBD2 as a possible D gene (5 bases). This CDR3 has 15 amino acids. Germline CDR1 SGHTA, CDR2 FQGNSA. Trimming pared 5 bases from V and 3 bases from J, leaving 17 bases between. The CDR3: CASSRILSSIYEQYF. CDR3 nucleotides: TGTGCCAGCAGCCGCATCCTTTCTAGCATCTACGAGCAGTACTTC.

The chain recombines TRBV5-5 with TRBJ2-1; weak D call: TRBD2 (6 bases). The V end lost 4 bases, the J end lost 8 bases, and 16 bases lay between the germline ends. Germline V CDR1 and CDR2: SGHKS, YYEKEE (reference sequence). This CDR3 has 14 residues. For the CDR3, the DNA is TGTGCCAGCAGCCATCGGGGGTTAGCACATGAGCAGTTCTTC. It specifies CASSHRGLAHEQFF. The entire variable domain, with the rest obtained from reference TRBV5-5 and TRBJ2-1, is as follows: DAGVTQSPTHLIKTRGQQVTLRCSPISGHKSVSWYQQVLGQGPQFIFQYYEKEERGRGNFPDRFSARQFPNYSSELNVNALLLGDSALYLCASSHRGLAHEQFFGPGTRLTVL.

This chain joins TRBV15 and TRBJ2-1, with 11 bases lining up with TRBD2. Unmatched junction bases numbered 8, after V lost 3 bases and J lost 4 bases. The CDR3 extends over 17 amino acids. Per the germline V gene, CDR1 is LNHNV and CDR2 is YYDKDF (reference sequence). CDR3 loop: CATSRGETSGIYNEQFF. The CDR3 bases are TGTGCCACCAGCAGGGGGGAGACTAGCGGGATATACAATGAGCAGTTCTTC.